This T cell receptor (beta chain) was identified during a study of glioma-infiltrating T cells after dendritic cell vaccination. Study background: Glioblastoma patients came from Phase I and II dendritic cell vaccination trials. Monocyte-derived dendritic cells, cultured approximately seven days with IL-4 and GM-CSF, were pulsed with autologous tumor lysate.

The immunoSEQ assay amplified TCRB CDR3 from up to roughly 2 ug DNA. Sequenced by immunoSEQ multiplex PCR; TCRdb stores in-frame clones only, minus some. The table shows about 67,000 clones, with under 90% occurring only once. Germline CDR1 and CDR2: PRHDT and FYEKMQ (reference sequence). The junction had 7 bases not matched to a gene; V was cut back by 5 bases and J by 5 bases. This CDR3 spans 15 amino acids. Before vaccination, two weeks after the third vaccination, and at progression, PBMC were collected. This TCR was sampled from a human donor with glioblastoma. J is TRBJ2-3 and V is TRBV13; 10 bases align to TRBD2. The sample here was blood, taken before dendritic cell vaccination. CDR3 bases: TGTGCCAGCAGCCGATTAGCGGGGGGCGGAGATACGCAGTATTTT. Translation: CASSRLAGGGDTQYF.